The entry that follows covers one T cell receptor (beta chain) sequence. Its antigen is currently unknown. Generation of TCR cDNA used 5'RACE template switching (which added a universal primer site and UMIs). TCRdb reanalysed the 5' RACE reads using MiXCR and keeps one entry per CDR3 protein. Here the sample spans fewer than 650,000 distinct CDR3 sequences, 21% being singletons. This sample was taken from a study of T cells after yellow fever vaccination. Study-level points and caveats: The CD4 and CD8 compartments had a small share of their clonotypes in common. Reappearance after the booster was seen for most primary-vaccination clones, at around 95% CD4 and around 90% CD8.

The CDR3 length is 15 residues. Germline CDR1 LGHNA, CDR2 YSLEER. V shed 0 bases and J shed 0 bases, with 9 bases lying between them. Source: PBMCs, taken about 20 days after the first yellow fever vaccination. The V and J genes are TRBV4-3 and TRBJ2-7, with D uncertain. This clonotype was sampled from a man between 18 and 29 years old who received the YFV17D yellow fever vaccine. The CDR3: CASSQEVPTSYEQYF. The CDR3 DNA sequence: TGCGCCAGCAGCCAAGAAGTACCCACCTCCTACGAGCAGTACTTC.